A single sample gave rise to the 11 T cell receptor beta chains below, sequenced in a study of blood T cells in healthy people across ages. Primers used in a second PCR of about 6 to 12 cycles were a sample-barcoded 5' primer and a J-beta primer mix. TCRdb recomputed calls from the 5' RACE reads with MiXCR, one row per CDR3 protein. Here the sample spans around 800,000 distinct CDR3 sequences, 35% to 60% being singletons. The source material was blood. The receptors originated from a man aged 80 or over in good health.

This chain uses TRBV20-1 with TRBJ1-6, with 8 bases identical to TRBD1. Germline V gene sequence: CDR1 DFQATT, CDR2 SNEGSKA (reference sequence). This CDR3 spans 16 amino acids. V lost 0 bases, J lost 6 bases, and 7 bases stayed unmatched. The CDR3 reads CSAREGRGHVNSPLHF. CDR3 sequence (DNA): TGCAGTGCTAGAGAGGGCAGGGGGCACGTTAATTCACCCCTCCACTTT.

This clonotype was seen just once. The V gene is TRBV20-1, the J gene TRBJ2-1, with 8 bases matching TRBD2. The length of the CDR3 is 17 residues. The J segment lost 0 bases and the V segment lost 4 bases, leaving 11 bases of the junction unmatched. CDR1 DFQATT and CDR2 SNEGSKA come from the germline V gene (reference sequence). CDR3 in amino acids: CSANPGLAASSYNEQFF. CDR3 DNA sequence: TGCAGTGCTAATCCCGGACTAGCAGCAAGCTCCTACAATGAGCAGTTCTTC.

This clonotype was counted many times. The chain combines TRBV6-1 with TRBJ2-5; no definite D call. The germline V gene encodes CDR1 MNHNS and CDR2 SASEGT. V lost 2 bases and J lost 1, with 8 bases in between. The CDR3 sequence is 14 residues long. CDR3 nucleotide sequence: TGTGCCAGCAGTGAAAGCTGGGTCCAAGAGACCCAGTACTTC. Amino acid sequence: CASSESWVQETQYF.

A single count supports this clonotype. The chain's CDR3 is CSVKQGAVSYDQFF. CDR3 DNA sequence: TGCAGCGTTAAGCAGGGGGCTGTTTCCTACGATCAGTTCTTC. The chain employs TRBV29-1 and TRBJ2-1, with TRBD1 identical over 8 bases. Germline V gene data show CDR1 as SQVTM and CDR2 as ANQGSEA. CDR3 length equals 14 residues. The junction had 16 bases not matched to a gene; V was cut back by 5 bases and J by 13 bases.

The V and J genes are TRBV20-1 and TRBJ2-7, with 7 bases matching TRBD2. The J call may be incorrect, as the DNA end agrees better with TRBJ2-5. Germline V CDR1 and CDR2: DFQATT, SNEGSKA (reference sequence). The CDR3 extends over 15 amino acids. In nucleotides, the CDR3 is TGCAGTGCCCGGGGGGAGCGGCTCATCCAAGAGACCCAGTACTTC. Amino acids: CSARGERLIQETQYF.

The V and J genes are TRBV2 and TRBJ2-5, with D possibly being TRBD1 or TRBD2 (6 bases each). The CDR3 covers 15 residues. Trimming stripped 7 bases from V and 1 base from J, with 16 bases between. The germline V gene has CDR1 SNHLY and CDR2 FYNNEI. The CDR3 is CASKGGVGPQETQYF. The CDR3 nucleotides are TGTGCCAGCAAGGGGGGTGTGGGGCCCCAAGAGACCCAGTACTTC.

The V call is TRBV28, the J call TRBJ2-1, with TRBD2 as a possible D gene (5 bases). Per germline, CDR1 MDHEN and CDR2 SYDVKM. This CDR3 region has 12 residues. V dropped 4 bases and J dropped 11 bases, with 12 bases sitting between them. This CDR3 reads CASSSRGWQQFF. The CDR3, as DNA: TGTGCCAGCAGTTCCCGGGGATGGCAGCAGTTCTTC.

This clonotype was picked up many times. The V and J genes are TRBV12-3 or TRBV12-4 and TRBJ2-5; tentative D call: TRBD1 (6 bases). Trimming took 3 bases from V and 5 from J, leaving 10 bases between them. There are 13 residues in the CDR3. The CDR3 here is CASSFRGSETQYF. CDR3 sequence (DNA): TGTGCCAGCAGTTTTAGGGGGTCGGAGACCCAGTACTTC.

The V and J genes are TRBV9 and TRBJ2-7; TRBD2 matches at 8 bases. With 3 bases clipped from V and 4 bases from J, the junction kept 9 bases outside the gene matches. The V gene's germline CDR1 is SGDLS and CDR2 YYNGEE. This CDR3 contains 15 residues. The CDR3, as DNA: TGTGCCAGCAGCGCGGCGGGAGGCCTTCCTTACGAGCAGTACTTC. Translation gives CASSAAGGLPYEQYF.

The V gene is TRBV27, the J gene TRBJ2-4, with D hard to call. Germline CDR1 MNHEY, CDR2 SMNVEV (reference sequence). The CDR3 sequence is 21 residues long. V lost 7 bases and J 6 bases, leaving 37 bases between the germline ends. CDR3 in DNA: TGTGCCAGCACCACCTTAAAGTCAGGACGGCGCCCAGCCCCGGTGGTAAACATTCAGTACTTC. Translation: CASTTLKSGRRPAPVVNIQYF.

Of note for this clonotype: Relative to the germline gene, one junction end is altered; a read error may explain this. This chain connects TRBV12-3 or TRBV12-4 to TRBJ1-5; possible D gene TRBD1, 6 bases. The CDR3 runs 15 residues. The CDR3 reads CASNLGGGKGQPQHF. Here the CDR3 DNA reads TGTGCCAGCAATTTAGGGGGGGGAAAAGGTCAGCCCCAGCATTTT.